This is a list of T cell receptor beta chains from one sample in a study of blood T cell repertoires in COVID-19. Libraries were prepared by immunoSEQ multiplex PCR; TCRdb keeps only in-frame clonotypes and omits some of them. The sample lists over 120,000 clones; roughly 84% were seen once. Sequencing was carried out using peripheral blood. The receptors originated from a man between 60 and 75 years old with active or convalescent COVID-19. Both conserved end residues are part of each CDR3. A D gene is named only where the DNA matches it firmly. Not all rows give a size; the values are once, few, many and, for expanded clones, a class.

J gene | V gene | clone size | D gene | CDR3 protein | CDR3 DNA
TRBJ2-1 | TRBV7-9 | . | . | CASSYITAGNEQFF | TGTGCCAGCAGCTACATAACAGCGGGCAATGAGCAGTTCTTC
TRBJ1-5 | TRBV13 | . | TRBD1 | CASSFGTGGNQPQHF | TGTGCCAGCAGCTTCGGTACAGGGGGCAATCAGCCCCAGCATTTT
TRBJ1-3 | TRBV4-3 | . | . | CASGPGLIASSGNTIYF | TGCGCCAGCGGCCCCGGACTGATAGCTAGCTCTGGAAACACCATATATTTT
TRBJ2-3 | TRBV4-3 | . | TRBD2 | CASSHTLANADTQYF | TGCGCCAGCAGCCACACACTAGCGAATGCAGATACGCAGTATTTT
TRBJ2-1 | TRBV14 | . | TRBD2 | CASSQTGGTRQFF | TGTGCCAGCAGCCAGACGGGGGGGACCAGGCAGTTCTTC
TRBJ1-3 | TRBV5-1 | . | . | CASSSGNSGNTIYF | TGCGCCAGCAGCTCAGGGAACTCTGGAAACACCATATATTTT
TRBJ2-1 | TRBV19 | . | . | CASSSTRAGEEQFF | TGTGCCAGTAGTAGCACTAGGGCTGGGGAGGAGCAGTTCTTC
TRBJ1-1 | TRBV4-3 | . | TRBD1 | CASSMDRVATEAFF | TGCGCCAGCTCAATGGACAGGGTGGCCACTGAAGCTTTCTTT
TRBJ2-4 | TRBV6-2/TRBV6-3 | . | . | CASSHQTGRKAKNIQYF | TGTGCCAGCAGTCACCAGACAGGAAGGAAAGCCAAAAACATTCAGTACTTC
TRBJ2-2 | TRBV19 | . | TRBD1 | CASSPRGRRFTGELFF | TGTGCCAGTAGTCCCAGGGGGCGCAGGTTTACTGGGGAGCTGTTTTTT
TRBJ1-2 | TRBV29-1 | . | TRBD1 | CSAGQGGSLNYGYTF | TGCAGCGCCGGACAGGGGGGATCGCTTAACTATGGCTACACCTTC
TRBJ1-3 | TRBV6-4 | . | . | CASRQGPGNTIYF | TGTGCCAGCAGACAGGGTCCTGGAAACACCATATATTTT
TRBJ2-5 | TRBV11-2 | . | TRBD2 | CASSRTTGREVETQYF | TGTGCCAGCAGCCGAACCACGGGGCGGGAGGTCGAGACCCAGTACTTC
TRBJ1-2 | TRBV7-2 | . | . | CASSLAWGDNYGYTF | TGTGCCAGCAGCTTAGCGTGGGGGGACAACTATGGCTACACCTTC
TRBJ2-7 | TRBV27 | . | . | CASSFVVGASYEQYF | TGTGCCAGCAGTTTTGTGGTGGGGGCCTCCTACGAGCAGTACTTC
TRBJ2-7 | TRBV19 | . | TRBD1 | CASSIPTGGIYEQYF | TGTGCCAGTAGTATCCCGACAGGGGGCATATACGAGCAGTACTTC
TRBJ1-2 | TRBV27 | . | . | CASRIKFGTGNYGYTF | TGTGCCAGCAGGATCAAGTTTGGTACGGGGAACTATGGCTACACCTTC
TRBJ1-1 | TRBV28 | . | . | CASSLGRATEAFF | TGTGCCAGCAGTTTAGGCAGGGCCACTGAAGCTTTCTTT
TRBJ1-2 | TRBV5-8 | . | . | CASSLVGPGFGYTF | TGTGCCAGCAGCTTGGTGGGCCCAGGGTTCGGCTACACCTTC
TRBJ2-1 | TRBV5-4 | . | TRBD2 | CASSLQAGPYNEQFF | TGTGCCAGCAGCCTGCAAGCGGGACCCTACAATGAGCAGTTCTTC
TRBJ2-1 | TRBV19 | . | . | CASSIVAGSYNEQFF | TGTGCCAGTAGTATAGTGGCAGGCTCCTACAATGAGCAGTTCTTC
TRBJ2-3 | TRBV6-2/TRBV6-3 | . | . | CASSPGLSTDTQYF | TGTGCCAGCAGTCCAGGACTCAGCACAGATACGCAGTATTTT
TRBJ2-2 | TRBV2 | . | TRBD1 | CASSGTGRTGELFF | TGTGCCAGCAGTGGGACAGGTCGAACCGGGGAGCTGTTTTTT
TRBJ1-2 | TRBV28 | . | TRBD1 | CASTFRPRGPPGYTF | TGTGCCAGCACTTTTAGGCCCAGGGGGCCACCTGGCTACACCTTC
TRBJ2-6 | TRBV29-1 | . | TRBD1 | CSVEDRVTGANVLTF | TGCAGCGTTGAGGACAGGGTCACTGGGGCCAACGTCCTGACTTTC
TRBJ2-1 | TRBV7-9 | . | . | CASSRDSSYNEQFF | TGTGCCAGCAGCCGCGATAGCTCCTACAATGAGCAGTTCTTC
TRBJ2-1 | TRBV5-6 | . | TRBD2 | CASSLVTSGVNEQFF | TGTGCCAGCAGCTTGGTTACTAGCGGGGTAAATGAGCAGTTCTTC
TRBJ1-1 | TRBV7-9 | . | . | CASIRDMNTEAFF | TGTGCCAGCATCCGGGATATGAACACTGAAGCTTTCTTT
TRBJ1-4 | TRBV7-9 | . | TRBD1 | CASSLSRDRAHEKLFF | TGTGCCAGCAGCTTATCCCGGGACAGGGCACATGAAAAACTGTTTTTT
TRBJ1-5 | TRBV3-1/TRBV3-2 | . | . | CASSQEASNQPQHF | TGTGCCAGCAGCCAAGAAGCGAGCAATCAGCCCCAGCATTTT
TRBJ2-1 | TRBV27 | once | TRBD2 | CASSLSRTSGDEQFF | TGTGCCAGCAGTCTCTCTAGGACTAGTGGCGATGAGCAGTTCTTC
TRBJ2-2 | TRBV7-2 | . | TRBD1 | CASSLAPGQGGGELFF | TGTGCCAGCAGCTTAGCCCCCGGACAGGGGGGCGGGGAGCTGTTTTTT
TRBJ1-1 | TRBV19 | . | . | CASSSLVGRVNTEAFF | TGTGCCAGTAGCTCCCTCGTTGGCAGGGTGAACACTGAAGCTTTCTTT
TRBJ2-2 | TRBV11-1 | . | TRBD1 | CASSLGEQGFTGELFF | TGTGCCAGCAGCTTAGGGGAACAGGGGTTTACCGGGGAGCTGTTTTTT
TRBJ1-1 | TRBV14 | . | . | CASSLERGIEAFF | TGTGCCAGCAGCCTTGAGAGGGGGATTGAAGCTTTCTTT
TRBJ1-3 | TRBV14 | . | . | CASTEQQGAGNTIYF | TGTGCCAGCACCGAACAACAGGGTGCTGGAAACACCATATATTTT
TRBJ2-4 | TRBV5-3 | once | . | CARSLASYHSKNIQYF | TGTGCCAGAAGCTTGGCCAGTTACCATTCCAAAAACATTCAGTACTTC
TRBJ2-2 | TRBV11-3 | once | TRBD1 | CASSLRQGAQDGELFF | TGTGCCAGCAGCTTACGGCAGGGGGCGCAAGACGGGGAGCTGTTTTTT
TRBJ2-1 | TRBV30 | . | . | CAWKSGWDNEQFF | TGTGCCTGGAAGTCGGGGTGGGACAATGAGCAGTTCTTC
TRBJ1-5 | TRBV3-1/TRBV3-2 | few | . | CASSFRLDQPQHF | TGTGCCAGCAGCTTCCGACTGGATCAGCCCCAGCATTTT
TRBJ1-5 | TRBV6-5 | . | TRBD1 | CASSQDRTTNQPQHF | TGTGCCAGCAGTCAGGACAGGACAACCAATCAGCCCCAGCATTTT
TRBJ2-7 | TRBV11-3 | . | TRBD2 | CASSFKLAGDEQYF | TGTGCCAGCAGCTTTAAACTAGCGGGGGACGAGCAGTACTTC
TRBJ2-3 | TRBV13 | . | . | CASSTSGGGPDTQYF | TGTGCCAGCAGCACTAGTGGGGGGGGCCCAGATACGCAGTATTTT
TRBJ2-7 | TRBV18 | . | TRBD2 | CASSPFGTSGYEQYF | TGTGCCAGCTCACCATTCGGGACTAGCGGATACGAGCAGTACTTC
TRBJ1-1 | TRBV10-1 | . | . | CASSPRTSRTEAFF | TGCGCCAGCAGTCCTAGGACTTCGAGGACTGAAGCTTTCTTT
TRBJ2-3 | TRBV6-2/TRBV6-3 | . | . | CASSYRRVSTDTQYF | TGTGCCAGCAGTTACCGCAGGGTGAGCACAGATACGCAGTATTTT
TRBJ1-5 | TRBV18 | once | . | CASSAMGSDQPQHF | TGTGCCAGCTCAGCAATGGGGAGTGATCAGCCCCAGCATTTT
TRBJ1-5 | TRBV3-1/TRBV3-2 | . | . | CASSPSGHGNQPQHF | TGTGCCAGCAGCCCTTCGGGACATGGCAATCAGCCCCAGCATTTT
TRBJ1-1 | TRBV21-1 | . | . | CASSRTGSRMNTEAFF | TGTGCCAGCAGCAGGACAGGCTCTCGGATGAACACTGAAGCTTTCTTT
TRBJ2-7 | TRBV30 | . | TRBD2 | CAWSGPLSTSGRTYEQYF | TGTGCCTGGAGCGGGCCCCTCTCCACTAGCGGGAGAACCTACGAGCAGTACTTC
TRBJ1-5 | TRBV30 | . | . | CAWSRGFLSNQPQHF | TGTGCCTGGAGCAGGGGTTTCCTTAGCAATCAGCCCCAGCATTTT
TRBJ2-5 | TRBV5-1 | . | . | CASSLVQGRETQYF | TGCGCCAGCAGCTTGGTGCAGGGCCGAGAGACCCAGTACTTC